Each of the 2 T cell receptor beta chains below was sequenced from the same sample in a study of blood T cells in healthy people across ages. The authors ran a second PCR of 7 to 11 cycles using a sample-barcoded 5' primer and a J-beta primer mix. TCRdb reanalysed the 5' RACE reads using MiXCR and keeps one entry per CDR3 protein. The repertoire includes around 1,500,000 distinct CDR3 sequences, around 42% of them detected once, and 7% to 9% sits in the top ten. The material sequenced was blood. The receptors were sampled from a woman younger than 35 in good health.

This chain uses TRBV2 with TRBJ2-1, with 13 bases aligning to TRBD2. The CDR3 is 18 residues long. The germline gives CDR1 SNHLY, CDR2 FYNNEI. V shed 7 bases, J shed 7 bases, and the junction held 16 bases outside the gene matches. CDR3 residues: CASNQRGGTSGARNEQFF. The CDR3 region has the DNA TGTGCCAGCAATCAAAGGGGCGGGACTAGCGGGGCCCGGAATGAGCAGTTCTTC.

The chain couples TRBV7-9 to TRBJ2-5; TRBD2 matches 10 bases. CDR3 length equals 15 residues. V gave up 2 bases and J gave up 4 bases; unmatched junction bases: 4. The V gene's germline CDR1 is SEHNR and CDR2 FQNEAQ (reference sequence). The CDR3 DNA reads TGTGCCAGCAGCTTAACCGGGACTAGCGCAGAGACCCAGTACTTC. Protein sequence: CASSLTGTSAETQYF.